The present T cell receptor (beta chain) was sequenced within a study of T-cell memory formation after mild COVID-19. 5'RACE with constant-segment primers yielded barcoded, UMI-tagged TCR alpha and TCR beta cDNA libraries. MiXCR, run by TCRdb on the 5' RACE reads, gives a single entry per CDR3 protein. The repertoire has roughly 200,000 distinct CDR3 sequences, about 9.2% of them found once; the top ten carry 3.5%. The CDR3 extends over 16 amino acids. Per germline, CDR1 SGHRS and CDR2 YFSETQ. V was clipped by 4 bases and J by 0 bases, with 14 bases between them. This clonotype was recorded at least ten times.

The sample was PBMCs or a T cell subset sorted from them (not recorded which). The receptor comes from a man younger than 35 who had mild COVID-19 (a few samples of this study predate the infection). Cell type and time point are not known. This chain links TRBV5-1 with TRBJ2-1, with D perhaps TRBD2 (5 bases). CDR3 loop: CASSPNAGGSYNEQFF. The CDR3 bases are TGCGCCAGCAGCCCGAACGCAGGAGGCTCCTACAATGAGCAGTTCTTC.